These T cell receptor beta chains were read from a single sample in a study of cytomegalovirus exposure and HLA in healthy donors. Data came from immunoSEQ multiplex PCR; TCRdb stores just in-frame clones and leaves some out. Counted here are about 49,000 clones, around nine tenths occurring once; the ten biggest clones make up more than 1.4%. The source material was PBMCs. The receptors originated from a man younger than 35 in good health and CMV-seronegative. Each CDR3 is given with its conserved first and last residue. Each record gives: J gene, V gene, CDR3 protein.

TRBJ1-1 TRBV15 CATGRGVNTEAFF
TRBJ2-3 TRBV27 CASSLLRGISTDTQYF
TRBJ2-7 TRBV7-8 CASSLVRDRGYEQYF
TRBJ2-2 TRBV1 CTSSRGPRLAGGTGELFF
TRBJ2-7 TRBV7-2 CASSLAGSAPYEQYF
TRBJ2-5 TRBV10-3 CAISGTRGETQYF
TRBJ2-5 TRBV6-5 CASRGTGEVGTQYF
TRBJ2-1 TRBV9 CASSGGSSSYNEQFF
TRBJ2-3 TRBV27 CASSLKGVRTDTQYF
TRBJ2-7 TRBV28 CASSFPLRGGLTRGEQYF
TRBJ2-1 TRBV7-9 CASSFLSLEQFF
TRBJ2-7 TRBV27 CASSSPSGISYEQYF
TRBJ1-1 TRBV30 CASRAEGNTEAFF
TRBJ2-7 TRBV5-6 CASSEGLGGTYEQYF
TRBJ1-5 TRBV2 CASSGEGGQPQHF
TRBJ2-7 TRBV15 CATSRDHRQGSPYEQYF
TRBJ2-3 TRBV6-4 CASSDSASGGLDTQYF
TRBJ2-2 TRBV7-3 CASSFLSGASTGELFF
TRBJ1-1 TRBV7-3 CASSPWTGGRRSNTEAFF
TRBJ1-1 TRBV2 CASSDGLSDRGLGNLNTEAFF
TRBJ2-3 TRBV4-1 CASSQVPGLARDTQYF
TRBJ1-1 TRBV10-2 CASRQGVKTEAFF
TRBJ1-2 TRBV6-1 CASSEAVVGGYTF
TRBJ2-5 TRBV27 CASSRTGDQETQYF
TRBJ2-1 TRBV2 CASTNSGGQEQFF
TRBJ2-1 TRBV28 CASRPGLLNEQFF
TRBJ2-5 TRBV5-1 CASSLAGTTQETQYF
TRBJ2-2 TRBV4-1 CASSQDEGGAGELFF
TRBJ1-1 TRBV30 CAWRMGGHTEAFF
TRBJ2-5 TRBV7-9 CASSNRDRYQETQYF
TRBJ1-3 TRBV5-5 CASSLEFRVMGNTIYF
TRBJ2-3 TRBV11-2 CASATRDTQYF
TRBJ1-4 TRBV11-2 CASSFSRVDEKLFF
TRBJ2-1 TRBV5-1 CASSLAGTSTDNEQFF
TRBJ2-2 TRBV30 CAWSRQAPRIGTGELFF
TRBJ2-5 TRBV10-1 CASGALARGETQYF
TRBJ1-2 TRBV28 CASSWRGDYGYTF
TRBJ2-2 TRBV7-9 CASSPRESNTGELFF
TRBJ1-1 TRBV18 CASSPLDNPLRGLGTEAFF
TRBJ2-3 TRBV28 CASSRVISGPSTDTQYF